The rows below give T cell receptor beta chains drawn from one sample of a study of cytomegalovirus exposure and HLA in healthy donors. Profiled with immunoSEQ multiplex PCR; TCRdb holds only in-frame clones, not every one. Among 150,000 or so clones listed, about 74% were seen once. The material sequenced was PBMCs. The source is a man aged 35-49 years in good health and CMV-seropositive. Both conserved end residues are part of each CDR3. Each record gives: D gene, V gene, CDR3 protein. The D gene is left open where the match is weak.

-	TRBV12-5	CASGPDLESQYF
-	TRBV6-5	CASVSAESYEQYF
TRBD2	TRBV5-6	CASTPGVAGVGETQYF
TRBD2	TRBV5-6	CASSGGGGSQETQYF
-	TRBV27	CASSPTLQGNEQYF
TRBD2	TRBV28	CASVGAGGRNEQFF
-	TRBV10-1	CASSDGYGYTF
TRBD2	TRBV5-1	CASSLALRTSREQFF
-	TRBV5-1	CASSLEKSGNEKLFF
TRBD2	TRBV30	CAWSVGLATGELFF
-	TRBV11-2	CASSLERGSTYEQYF
TRBD2	TRBV13	CASSLGLAGRGEQFF
-	TRBV13	CASSSALRRDANNEQFF
TRBD1	TRBV2	CARTTGSLYYGYTF